These 22 T cell receptor beta chains were all obtained from the same sample, sequenced in a study of CD8+ T cells in alopecia areata. It was cDNA, reverse transcribed from extracted RNA, that served as the sequencing template. The data were produced by immunoSEQ multiplex PCR, yet TCRdb's version contains in-frame clones alone and is incomplete. The sample holds 110,000 or so clones; roughly two fifths are singletons and the top ten take approximately 3.1%. Sequenced input: CD4+ T cells sorted from blood. The receptors shown here come from a human donor with alopecia areata.

The table lists this clone with a few counts. V usage is TRBV28 and J usage is TRBJ2-1, with 7 positions matching TRBD2. V shed 6 bases, J shed 7 bases, and the junction held 12 bases outside the gene matches. Germline V gene data show CDR1 as MDHEN and CDR2 as SYDVKM. This CDR3 comprises 15 residues. The CDR3 nucleotides read TGTGCCAGCAGCCGGGCTAGCGGAGGGCGGAATGAGCAGTTCTTC. It specifies CASSRASGGRNEQFF. Based on the CDR3 plus reference TRBV28 and TRBJ2-1, the full variable domain is DVKVTQSSRYLVKRTGEKVFLECVQDMDHENMFWYRQDPGLGLRLIYFSYDVKMKEKGDIPEGYSVSREKKERFSLILESASTNQTSMYLCASSRASGGRNEQFFGPGTRLTVL.

The sample holds a few counts of this clone. The chain joins TRBV4-1 to TRBJ1-1, with 7 bases lining up with TRBD1. J gave up 5 bases and V 4 bases, and 7 bases lay outside the gene matches. Per germline, CDR1 MGHRA and CDR2 YSYEKL. CDR3 length equals 14 residues. CDR3 bases: TGCGCCAGCAGCCTCGACAGGGTAGGAACTGAAGCTTTCTTT. It specifies CASSLDRVGTEAFF.

The V gene is TRBV19, the J gene TRBJ2-4; 9 positions agree with TRBD1. CDR3 length: 14 amino acids. Trimming removed 5 bases from V and 5 bases from J; junction bases left unmatched: 4. Germline V gene data show CDR1 as LNHDA and CDR2 as SQIVND (reference sequence). The CDR3 loop reads CASSETGGENIQYF. For the CDR3, the DNA is TGTGCCAGTAGTGAAACAGGGGGCGAAAACATTCAGTACTTC.

This clone turned up a few times. The rearrangement links TRBV6-5 to TRBJ2-4, with D hard to call. The germline V gene has CDR1 MNHEY and CDR2 SVGAGI. Deletions cut 6 bases from V and 1 base from J, with 10 bases between. The CDR3 covers 14 residues. CDR3: CASSSQGAKNIQYF. The DNA of the CDR3 is TGTGCCAGCAGCTCGCAAGGGGCCAAAAACATTCAGTACTTC.

This clone appeared a few times. This rearrangement joins TRBV7-8 to TRBJ2-3, with D possibly being TRBD1 or TRBD2 (6 bases each). The CDR3 consists of 15 residues. The germline V gene encodes CDR1 SGHVS and CDR2 FQNEAQ. Trimming removed 9 bases at V and 3 bases at J, with 19 bases between. The CDR3 DNA is TGTGCCAGTCGAGAAGGTGTAGGGGGGACAGATACGCAGTATTTT. Translation gives CASREGVGGTDTQYF.

The J gene is TRBJ1-2, the V gene TRBV5-1; D is unclear. CDR1 SGHRS and CDR2 YFSETQ come from the germline V gene. Trimming left V 2 bases short and J 8 bases short, with 16 bases between. The length of the CDR3 is 14 residues. CDR3 amino acids: CASSLSSPVGGYTF. The CDR3 nucleotides read TGCGCCAGCAGCTTATCCAGTCCCGTGGGGGGCTACACCTTC.

V is TRBV28 and J is TRBJ2-1; TRBD2 is a possible D gene (5 bases). There are 15 residues in the CDR3. Between the trimmed V and J ends, which lost 6 bases and 4 bases, there was a span of 16 bases. Germline V gives CDR1 MDHEN, CDR2 SYDVKM. This CDR3 is CASSGPEAVYNEQFF. CDR3 nucleotide sequence: TGTGCCAGCAGCGGCCCGGAAGCGGTTTACAATGAGCAGTTCTTC.

The chain joins TRBV29-1 to TRBJ1-2, with TRBD1 matching 8 bases. Germline V gene lookup returns CDR1 SQVTM and CDR2 ANQGSEA. V was pared by 4 bases and J by 5 bases, with 6 bases of the junction left unmatched. The CDR3 has 13 residues. The CDR3 loop reads CSVGPGGGYGYTF. As DNA, the CDR3 is TGCAGCGTTGGCCCAGGGGGCGGGTATGGCTACACCTTC.

The chain is built from TRBV5-1 and TRBJ2-7; 11 nucleotides align to TRBD1. The trim removed 3 bases at V and 6 bases at J, leaving 8 bases unmatched. CDR1 and CDR2 (germline): SGHRS, YFSETQ. There are 15 residues in the CDR3. CDR3 protein: CASSWMPGQGVEQYF. CDR3 nucleotides: TGCGCCAGCAGCTGGATGCCGGGACAGGGGGTCGAGCAGTACTTC.

The genes are TRBV14 and TRBJ2-2; D gene uncertain. There are 13 residues in the CDR3. Germline-derived CDR1 and CDR2 are SGHDN and FVKESK. The ends were cut back, 6 bases at V and 6 bases at J, with 11 bases in the middle. In nucleotides, the CDR3 is TGTGCCAGCAGTCCTCAATTATCCGGGGAGCTGTTTTTT. Protein: CASSPQLSGELFF.

This chain links TRBV4-1 with TRBJ2-7, with D hard to call. CDR1 and CDR2 from the germline V gene are MGHRA and YSYEKL. CDR3 size: 16 residues. V lost 3 bases, J lost 1 base, and 16 bases lay in between. CDR3 loop: CASSHKSSKDSYEQYF. In DNA, the CDR3 is TGCGCCAGCAGCCATAAGTCTAGTAAGGATTCCTACGAGCAGTACTTC.

The table lists this clone with a few counts. This chain links TRBV20-1 with TRBJ2-1; the D is unclear. CDR1 is DFQATT and CDR2 is SNEGSKA in the germline V gene (reference sequence). V gave up 5 bases and J gave up 2 bases, with 4 bases separating them. The CDR3 sequence is 11 residues long. The CDR3 protein is CSARAYNEQFF. CDR3 nucleotide sequence: TGCAGTGCTCGGGCCTACAATGAGCAGTTCTTC.

This clone was observed a handful of times. V is TRBV10-3 and J is TRBJ1-2, with D possibly being TRBD1 (5 bases). V dropped 0 bases and J dropped 6 bases, with 14 bases sitting between them. The CDR3 spans 15 residues. CDR1 ENHRY and CDR2 SYGVKD come from the germline V gene. The CDR3 region is CAISESTVLEDGYTF. DNA for the CDR3: TGTGCCATCAGTGAGTCGACAGTTCTCGAAGATGGCTACACCTTC.

V is TRBV29-1 and J is TRBJ1-3; 7 positions match TRBD1. Germline V gene lookup returns CDR1 SQVTM and CDR2 ANQGSEA. There are 14 residues in the CDR3. V lost 5 bases to trimming and J lost 0 bases; unmatched junction nucleotides: 4. The CDR3 nucleotides are TGCAGCGTTTTGACAGGGAACTCTGGAAACACCATATATTTT. This sequence encodes CSVLTGNSGNTIYF.

The chain couples TRBV28 to TRBJ1-5, with D possibly being TRBD1 (6 bases). With 5 bases removed from V and 7 bases from J, the gap between germline ends came to 15 bases. CDR3 length: 14 amino acids. Germline CDR1 and CDR2: MDHEN and SYDVKM. The CDR3 sequence is CASSPQSRGQPQHF. The CDR3 DNA is TGTGCCAGCAGTCCCCAGAGCAGGGGACAGCCCCAGCATTTT.

This clone was seen only once. The chain combines TRBV9 with TRBJ2-1, with 11 positions matching TRBD2. Unmatched junction bases numbered 6, after V lost 4 bases and J lost 6 bases. Germline V gene lookup returns CDR1 SGDLS and CDR2 YYNGEE. CDR3 length: 15 residues. The CDR3 nucleotides read TGTGCCAGCAGCCCAACGGGACTAGCGGCCAATGAGCAGTTCTTC. Its protein is CASSPTGLAANEQFF.

Ten or more counts support this clone. The chain uses TRBV15 and TRBJ1-5, with 9 positions matching TRBD1. The CDR3 is made up of 15 amino acids. Germline CDR1 LNHNV, CDR2 YYDKDF (reference sequence). With 3 bases clipped from V and 10 bases from J, the junction kept 10 bases outside the gene matches. The CDR3 DNA sequence: TGTGCCACCAGCAGCCGGTTCCCGGGACAGGGACCCCAGCATTTT. Amino acid sequence: CATSSRFPGQGPQHF. Complete variable domain (other parts from reference TRBV15 and TRBJ1-5): DAMVIQNPRYQVTQFGKPVTLSCSQTLNHNVMYWYQQKSSQAPKLLFHYYDKDFNNEADTPDNFQSRRPNTSFCFLDIRSPGLGDTAMYLCATSSRFPGQGPQHFGDGTRLSIL.

The chain carries TRBV2 and TRBJ2-5, with TRBD1 identical over 7 bases. V lost 8 bases to trimming and J lost 4 bases; unmatched junction nucleotides: 16. Germline V gene data show CDR1 as SNHLY and CDR2 as FYNNEI. The CDR3 contains 16 residues. CDR3 region: CASHRERGPRGETQYF. In DNA, the CDR3 is TGTGCCAGCCATAGGGAAAGGGGGCCAAGAGGAGAGACCCAGTACTTC.

This chain connects TRBV7-9 to TRBJ2-5; TRBD1 matches at 9 bases. V lost 2 bases and J lost 7; bases outside the gene matches: 5. Germline V CDR1 and CDR2: SEHNR, FQNEAQ (reference sequence). The CDR3 covers 14 residues. Written as DNA, the CDR3 is TGTGCCAGCAGCTTACGACAGGGGGACGTGACCCAGTACTTC. Amino acid sequence: CASSLRQGDVTQYF. Full variable domain (outside the CDR3, taken from reference TRBV7-9 and TRBJ2-5): DTGVSQNPRHKITKRGQNVTFRCDPISEHNRLYWYRQTLGQGPEFLTYFQNEAQLEKSRLLSDRFSAERPKGSFSTLEIQRTEQGDSAMYLCASSLRQGDVTQYFGPGTRLLVL.

This clone was counted between two and nine times. V usage is TRBV5-1 and J usage is TRBJ2-7; possible D gene TRBD1, 6 bases. The CDR3 loop spans 13 amino acids. V was clipped by 3 bases and J by 3 bases, with 10 bases between them. The germline gives CDR1 SGHRS, CDR2 YFSETQ. The CDR3 DNA reads as TGCGCCAGCAGCTGGGACAAGGGCTACGAGCAGTACTTC. Amino acids: CASSWDKGYEQYF.

This clone turned up a few times. The chain combines TRBV29-1 with TRBJ2-1; D might be TRBD1 or TRBD2, each matching 5 bases. This CDR3 is built from 13 residues. Germline assignment: CDR1 SQVTM and CDR2 ANQGSEA. The V gene lost 4 bases and the J gene lost 7 bases, with 14 bases spanning the gap. The CDR3 spells CSVAGRVGNEQFF. CDR3 coding DNA: TGCAGCGTTGCGGGGCGGGTGGGAAATGAGCAGTTCTTC.

This clone was seen a handful of times. CDR3 region: CSVEDGGLHNTF. As DNA, the CDR3 is TGCAGCGTTGAAGATGGAGGGCTCCATAACACCTTC. This sequence joins TRBV29-1 and TRBJ1-2; no clear D. Trimming shortened V by 0 bases and J by 12 bases, and 14 bases separated the two germline ends. CDR1 is SQVTM, CDR2 ANQGSEA, per germline. The CDR3 totals 12 residues. Variable domain in full (rest from reference TRBV29-1 and TRBJ1-2): SAVISQKPSRDICQRGTSLTIQCQVDSQVTMMFWYRQQPGQSLTLIATANQGSEATYESGFVIDKFPISRPNLTFSTLTVSNMSPEDSSIYLCSVEDGGLHNTFGSGTRLTVV.